This is a list of T cell receptor beta chains from one sample in a study of molecular identifiers for immune sequencing clone quantification. TCRdb fed the PCR reads into MiXCR, producing one record per CDR3 protein. The sample carries approximately 59,000 distinct CDR3 sequences, roughly 20% recorded once. Material for sequencing was naive CD8+ T cells from blood, with Jurkat cell RNA spiked in. The source is a human donor in good health. Some libraries in this study had Jurkat cell RNA spiked in. CDR3s include the opening cysteine and the closing phenylalanine or tryptophan. Fields, in order: J gene, CDR3 length, clone size, V gene, D gene, CDR3 protein, CDR3 DNA. The D gene is left open where the match is weak. Not every row has a clone size; where given, it reads once, few, many or a size class.

TRBJ2-7 15 many TRBV4-1 TRBD2 CASSQVLAGVYEQYF TGCGCCAGCAGCCAAGTACTAGCGGGAGTATACGAGCAGTACTTC
TRBJ2-7 16 . TRBV28 TRBD1 CATSPGTEAFLYEQYF TGTGCCACCTCTCCGGGGACAGAAGCATTTCTATACGAGCAGTACTTC
TRBJ1-3 17 many TRBV20-1 . CSARGPTSPDSGNTIYF TGCAGTGCTAGAGGTCCCACATCCCCCGACTCTGGAAACACCATATATTTT
TRBJ2-7 14 many TRBV7-2 TRBD1 CASSLLDRHYEQYF TGTGCCAGCAGCTTACTGGACAGGCACTACGAGCAGTACTTC
TRBJ2-1 15 many TRBV11-3 TRBD2 CASSLSPSGGNEQFF TGTGCCAGCAGCTTAAGTCCTAGCGGGGGGAATGAGCAGTTCTTC
TRBJ2-7 14 many TRBV20-1 . CSAGGTRSSYEQYF TGCAGTGCTGGGGGGACACGGAGCTCCTACGAGCAGTACTTC
TRBJ2-5 16 many TRBV25-1 . CASSDSRGGGTETQYF TGTGCCAGCAGTGATTCCCGAGGGGGCGGGACAGAGACCCAGTACTTC
TRBJ1-5 14 many TRBV4-1 TRBD1 CASSQGQGGQPQHF TGCGCCAGCAGCCAAGGACAGGGCGGGCAGCCCCAGCATTTT
TRBJ2-1 16 . TRBV11-2 TRBD2 CASSSKRAGEYKEQFF TGTGCCAGCAGCTCCAAGAGGGCGGGAGAGTACAAAGAGCAGTTCTTC
TRBJ2-7 14 many TRBV20-1 TRBD1 CSARDPGQNYEQYF TGCAGTGCTAGAGACCCGGGACAGAACTACGAGCAGTACTTC
TRBJ2-7 18 many TRBV5-1 TRBD2 CASSLAASREGSFYEQYF TGCGCCAGCAGCTTGGCCGCGTCCCGGGAGGGGAGTTTCTACGAGCAGTACTTC
TRBJ2-3 14 few TRBV7-9 . CASSPPVSTDAQYF TGTGCCAGCAGCCCCCCCGTAAGCACAGATGCGCAGTATTTT
TRBJ2-3 21 many TRBV29-1 TRBD2 CSVEERTTRTGLAGVTDTQYF TGCAGCGTTGAAGAGCGCACTACACGGACCGGACTAGCGGGAGTGACAGATACGCAGTATTTT
TRBJ2-3 11 . TRBV28 . CASSLAGTQYF TGTGCCAGCAGTTTGGCAGGTACGCAGTATTTT
TRBJ2-1 15 many TRBV20-1 TRBD2 CSARQSSGPYNEQFF TGCAGTGCTAGACAATCTAGCGGTCCTTACAATGAGCAGTTCTTC
TRBJ1-4 16 many TRBV6-6 . CASTVGPGNPNEKLFF TGTGCCAGCACCGTAGGGCCGGGGAACCCTAATGAAAAACTGTTTTTT
TRBJ1-3 15 . TRBV6-5 . CASSPTVFSGTTIYF TGTGCCAGCAGCCCCACAGTTTTCTCTGGAACCACCATATATTTT
TRBJ2-7 17 . TRBV20-1 TRBD2 CSASSAGGAGPAYEQYF TGCAGTGCTAGTTCCGCGGGGGGGGCCGGACCAGCCTACGAGCAGTACTTC
TRBJ2-7 17 . TRBV27 . CVSSDPGRGGNSYEQYF TGTGTCAGCAGTGATCCTGGTCGCGGCGGGAACTCCTACGAGCAGTACTTC
TRBJ2-1 14 many TRBV11-3 . CASSLAGAFNEQFF TGTGCCAGCAGCTTAGCGGGGGCTTTCAATGAGCAGTTCTTC
TRBJ2-3 15 many TRBV12-3/TRBV12-4 TRBD2 CAAGGPSGRADTQYF TGTGCCGCCGGAGGCCCTAGCGGGAGGGCAGATACGCAGTATTTT
TRBJ1-3 12 many TRBV27 . CASGWSGNTIYF TGTGCCAGCGGCTGGTCGGGAAACACCATATATTTT
TRBJ2-3 17 . TRBV6-6 . CASSSYQTGGPTDTQYF TGTGCCAGCAGTTCCTATCAGACTGGGGGCCCCACAGATACGCAGTATTTT
TRBJ2-1 13 many TRBV4-2 . CASSQEGGREVLF TGTGCCAGCAGCCAAGAGGGGGGCAGGGAGGTACTTTTC
TRBJ1-2 16 many TRBV7-2 . CASSPTEGEENYGYTF TGTGCCAGCAGCCCGACCGAGGGAGAGGAGAACTATGGCTACACCTTC
TRBJ2-1 13 many TRBV11-3 . CASSPRRGDEQFF TGTGCCAGCAGCCCCCGCCGTGGCGATGAGCAGTTCTTC
TRBJ2-1 14 . TRBV6-1 TRBD2 CASKVGGGYNEQFF TGTGCCAGCAAAGTGGGGGGAGGGTACAATGAGCAGTTCTTC
TRBJ2-7 14 . TRBV12-3/TRBV12-4 TRBD1 CASNTDRGLVEQYF TGTGCCAGCAACACCGACAGGGGGCTTGTCGAGCAGTACTTC
TRBJ2-3 15 . TRBV7-2 . CASSLWVRTPVTQYF TGTGCCAGCAGCTTATGGGTCAGGACTCCAGTTACGCAGTATTTT
TRBJ1-3 14 . TRBV27 . CASSLIGTGNTIYF TGTGCCAGCAGTTTAATAGGGACGGGAAACACCATATATTTT
TRBJ2-2 16 many TRBV12-5 TRBD1 CASGPGQGAATGELFF TGTGCTAGTGGTCCCGGACAGGGGGCAGCCACCGGGGAGCTGTTTTTT
TRBJ2-7 18 many TRBV28 . CASSALELKQGYGHEQYF TGTGCCAGCAGTGCCCTCGAACTAAAACAGGGATATGGGCACGAGCAGTACTTC
TRBJ2-7 13 many TRBV29-1 . CSVQEDSGSEQYF TGCAGCGTTCAAGAGGACAGCGGCTCGGAGCAGTACTTC
TRBJ1-1 12 many TRBV19 . CASNWGGTEAFF TGTGCCAGTAATTGGGGAGGCACTGAAGCTTTCTTT
TRBJ2-1 15 . TRBV5-6 TRBD2 CASSLRREPYNEQFF TGTGCCAGCAGCTTGCGGCGGGAGCCTTACAATGAGCAGTTCTTC
TRBJ1-4 14 . TRBV2 . CASSGRATNEKLFF TGTGCCAGCAGTGGGAGGGCTACTAATGAAAAACTGTTTTTT
TRBJ2-7 15 . TRBV3-1 TRBD2 CASSQDSGGYYEQYF TGTGCCAGCAGCCAAGACAGCGGGGGATACTACGAGCAGTACTTC
TRBJ2-2 14 many TRBV6-5 . CASSLEVITGELFF TGTGCCAGCAGTTTGGAGGTCATCACCGGGGAGCTGTTTTTT
TRBJ2-3 13 many TRBV28 . CASSRPLSDTQYF TGTGCCAGCAGCCGTCCGTTGTCAGATACGCAGTATTTT
TRBJ2-2 14 many TRBV4-1 . CASSQDGMVRELFF TGCGCCAGCAGCCAAGACGGGATGGTGAGGGAGCTGTTTTTT
TRBJ2-6 15 many TRBV28 . CASSFLPSGANVLTF TGTGCCAGCAGTTTCCTGCCCTCTGGGGCCAACGTCCTGACTTTC
TRBJ2-1 14 many TRBV29-1 TRBD2 CSVVRAGGGNEQFF TGCAGCGTTGTAAGAGCGGGAGGAGGCAATGAGCAGTTCTTC
TRBJ1-4 16 many TRBV2 . CASSSSARGQTEKLFF TGTGCCAGCAGCTCCTCCGCTCGTGGGCAGACTGAAAAACTGTTTTTT
TRBJ2-3 17 many TRBV7-6 TRBD2 CASSLGASGRYTDTQYF TGTGCCAGCAGCTTAGGGGCTAGCGGGAGATACACAGATACGCAGTATTTT
TRBJ2-3 14 many TRBV7-9 . CAQGEWGRTDTQYF TGTGCCCAGGGCGAGTGGGGGAGGACAGATACGCAGTATTTT
TRBJ2-7 16 few TRBV7-9 . CASSLAGGHGSWEQYF TGTGCCAGCAGCTTAGCAGGTGGACACGGATCCTGGGAGCAGTACTTC
TRBJ2-1 16 many TRBV4-3 . CASSQESTAGYYEQFF TGCGCCAGCAGCCAAGAGAGTACGGCGGGGTACTATGAGCAGTTCTTC
TRBJ2-2 14 many TRBV29-1 . CSVEGTRRPGELFF TGCAGCGTTGAAGGGACACGAAGACCCGGGGAGCTGTTTTTT
TRBJ1-1 15 many TRBV5-1 TRBD1 CASRIWTGADTEAFF TGCGCCAGCAGAATATGGACAGGGGCGGACACTGAAGCTTTCTTT
TRBJ2-3 12 many TRBV11-2 . CASQGLADTQYF TGTGCCAGCCAGGGGCTAGCAGATACGCAGTATTTT
TRBJ2-5 14 many TRBV20-1 TRBD2 CSADGGGLQETQYF TGCAGTGCAGACGGGGGGGGCCTTCAAGAGACCCAGTACTTC
TRBJ2-1 15 few TRBV5-6 TRBD2 CASSLGAGGHNEQFF TGTGCCAGCAGCTTGGGGGCGGGAGGGCACAATGAGCAGTTCTTC
TRBJ2-5 12 many TRBV28 TRBD1 CASSFDRGTQYF TGTGCCAGCAGTTTTGACAGGGGGACCCAGTACTTC
TRBJ2-7 11 . TRBV28 . CASSSSNEQYF TGTGCCAGCAGTTCTAGCAACGAGCAGTACTTC
TRBJ2-1 15 many TRBV20-1 TRBD2 CSALGLEVKQNEQFF TGCAGTGCTCTCGGACTAGAGGTTAAACAAAATGAGCAGTTCTTC
TRBJ2-7 14 once TRBV7-8 . CASSLASGTYEQYF TGTGCCAGCAGCTTAGCCAGCGGTACTTACGAGCAGTACTTC
TRBJ2-4 12 . TRBV28 TRBD1 CASRDRGNTQYF TGTGCCAGCAGGGACAGGGGGAACACTCAGTACTTC